Listed below are T cell receptor beta chains from one sample, sequenced in a study of CD8 T cells in Susac syndrome. TCRdb reprocessed the immunoSEQ multiplex PCR reads via MiXCR and lists one record per CDR3 protein. The sample lists about 300,000 distinct CDR3 sequences; roughly 85% were seen once. Sequenced sample: CD8+ T cells from PBMCs. The origin of the receptors is a human donor with multiple sclerosis. CDR3s include the opening cysteine and the closing phenylalanine or tryptophan. Fields, in order: V gene, CDR3 protein.

TRBV27,CASSPSETSGRIGDEQFF
TRBV7-9,CARQPQSSETQYF
TRBV12-3/TRBV12-4,CASSLGGRGPQTGELFF
TRBV28,CASRPALGSNQPQHF
TRBV6-1,CASSQGTSGRAEFF
TRBV30,CAWKDGRGHYEQYF
TRBV7-8,CASSLGDRGAFF
TRBV7-9,CASSLVAPGPQYEQYF
TRBV15,CATSRDLRQGNTEAFF
TRBV6-1,CASTPSGGGSSTDTQYF
TRBV7-2,CASSSPGLTYEQYF
TRBV27,CASSLSIFGSYNEQFF
TRBV11-2,CASSLMAGSSYEQYF
TRBV9,CASSASDRGGYGYTF
TRBV11-2,CASTVGRTGGYEQYF
TRBV29-1,CSVGRSRNQPQHF
TRBV10-3,CAISESGEAKNIQYF
TRBV7-9,CASSWTGDEKLFF
TRBV6-1,CASSPQVRTANEKLFF
TRBV3-1,CASRETGFSYEQYF
TRBV29-1,CSVVEGEMYEQYF
TRBV27,CASNLLGGTGELFF
TRBV29-1,CSVVRMGARDGYTF
TRBV7-9,CASSLPQGSHHGEDGYTF
TRBV11-2,CASSLDGATGELFF
TRBV10-3,CAISGLGQETQYF
TRBV28,CASTGGRSYNEQFF
TRBV29-1,CSVEDLQGPGNTIYF
TRBV11-3,CASSPGTGGTNTGELFF
TRBV7-9,CASSYGGLGANVLTF
TRBV28,CASSAPPGSNEQFF
TRBV6-2/TRBV6-3,CASSSRPLNEQFF
TRBV28,CASRDLLSPDIQYF
TRBV27,CASMDRSFPLGEQFF
TRBV18,CASSPPISGEETQYF
TRBV14,CASSHQSGTGELFF
TRBV7-2,CASSWDRPAGELFF
TRBV3-1,CASSQAGLAQNNEQFF
TRBV28,CASSFGTSGRSSYNEQFF
TRBV6-1,CASSYGLAASYEQYF
TRBV14,CASSQEDRGGTDTQYF
TRBV29-1,CSVEGLATNYEQYF
TRBV20-1,CSALDSMYNEQFF